This T cell receptor beta chain was recorded in a study of shared clonotypes between healthy human individuals. This CDR3 comprises 14 residues. Germline loops: CDR1 MNHNS, CDR2 SASEGT. With 8 bases removed from V and 3 bases from J, the gap between germline ends came to 16 bases. Replicate PCRs from sorted subsets contained roughly 200 ng DNA, which is around 30,000 T cell genomes. Sequencing used immunoSEQ multiplex PCR; TCRdb keeps in-frame clones, though not all of them. Among just over 2,000,000 clones listed, 85% to 95% were seen once. CD4+ cells were split into CD45RA+ naive and CD45RA-negative memory subsets.

The chain has TRBV6-1 and TRBJ1-1; tentative D call: TRBD1 (5 bases). The sequence derives from a man younger than 35 in good health. Sequenced: naive CD4+ T cells sorted from blood. The subset was: CD45RA+ positively selected. The CDR3 protein is CASGTGTGYTEAFF. The CDR3 DNA reads as TGTGCCAGCGGGACTGGGACGGGATACACTGAAGCTTTCTTT.